Below, 21 T cell receptor beta chains from the same sample are listed, as sequenced in a study of blood T cell repertoires in COVID-19. The table came from immunoSEQ multiplex PCR; TCRdb's copy has only in-frame clones and leaves some out. Of roughly 150,000 clones in the sample, roughly 78% are singletons; the top ten hold more than 5%. Material for sequencing was PBMCs or T cells enriched from blood (not recorded which). These receptors were obtained from a woman aged 45-65 years who had recovered from COVID-19.

A few counts support this clone. V is TRBV4-1 and J is TRBJ1-5; D is unclear. The CDR3 totals 15 residues. Trimming stripped 0 bases from V and 6 bases from J, with 12 bases between. The germline CDR1 and CDR2 sequences are MGHRA and YSYEKL. The DNA for the CDR3 is TGCGCCAGCAGCCAAGATAGGGTAGGGAGTCAGCCCCAGCATTTT. The encoded protein is CASSQDRVGSQPQHF.

The chain joins TRBV30 to TRBJ2-3; 11 bases are shared with TRBD1. The CDR3 has 15 residues. In germline, CDR1 is GTSNPN, CDR2 SVGIG (reference sequence). Losses at the gene ends were 5 bases for V and 0 bases for J; bases not matched to a gene: 4. The CDR3 bases are TGTGCCTGGTGGGGACAGGGGGTTAGCACAGATACGCAGTATTTT. Its protein is CAWWGQGVSTDTQYF.

The V call is TRBV7-9, the J call TRBJ1-2; 10 bases agree with TRBD1. Germline lookup yields CDR1 SEHNR and CDR2 FQNEAQ (reference sequence). The CDR3 has 13 amino acids. Losses at the gene ends were 11 bases for V and 6 bases for J; bases not matched to a gene: 9. The CDR3 protein is CAPGGTGENGYTF. The CDR3 bases are TGTGCCCCCGGAGGGACAGGGGAAAATGGCTACACCTTC.

This chain links TRBV6-6 with TRBJ2-2; TRBD2 aligns across 7 bases. V shed 5 bases and J 1 base; nucleotides not matched to a gene: 13. Germline V gives CDR1 MNHNY, CDR2 SVGAGI (reference sequence). CDR3 length: 18 amino acids. For the CDR3, the DNA is TGTGCCAGCAGTCCCCGGTTGGGCAGCGGGAAGAACACCGGGGAGCTGTTTTTT. It is translated as CASSPRLGSGKNTGELFF.

The CDR3 here is CASSYSGRGLGYTF. For the CDR3, the DNA is TGTGCCAGCAGTTACTCAGGGCGAGGGCTTGGCTACACCTTC. The chain has TRBV6-5 and TRBJ1-2; D ambiguous. Germline CDR1 MNHEY, CDR2 SVGAGI. The V end lost 0 bases, the J end lost 7 bases, and 12 bases lay between the germline ends. The CDR3 consists of 14 residues.

This clone was picked up one time. This chain joins TRBV2 and TRBJ2-7; D possibly corresponds to TRBD1 (5 bases). The CDR3 covers 15 residues. Germline lookup yields CDR1 SNHLY and CDR2 FYNNEI. Between the trimmed V and J ends, which lost 1 base and 3 bases, there was a span of 13 bases. CDR3 sequence: CASSEGQVGVYEQYV. The CDR3 DNA reads as TGTGCCAGCAGTGAAGGGCAGGTAGGGGTCTACGAGCAGTACGTC.

The J gene is TRBJ1-5, the V gene TRBV6-5, with D possibly TRBD1 on 5 matching bases. CDR1 and CDR2 (germline): MNHEY, SVGAGI. V was clipped by 3 bases and J by 7 bases, with 16 bases between them. The CDR3 sequence is 15 residues long. CDR3 residues: CASSYIPGVHQPQHF. DNA of the CDR3: TGTGCCAGCAGTTATATTCCGGGGGTTCACCAGCCCCAGCATTTT.

This sequence joins TRBV7-2 and TRBJ1-2; D is ambiguous. V dropped 2 bases and J dropped 2 bases, with 18 bases sitting between them. The germline gives CDR1 SGHTA, CDR2 FQGNSA. The CDR3 totals 17 residues. Here the CDR3 reads CASSLRVGRMLNYGYTF. The CDR3 DNA follows: TGTGCCAGCAGCTTACGAGTCGGCAGGATGTTGAACTATGGCTACACCTTC.

A word on this clone: An end of the junction does not agree with germline; a read error may underlie this. The chain couples TRBV10-3 to TRBJ1-1; tentative D call: TRBD1 (5 bases). Germline values: CDR1 ENHRY, CDR2 SYGVKD. This CDR3 comprises 12 residues. CDR3 in DNA: TGTGCCATCAGTGAAGGGACTCCTGAGGCTTTCTTT. Its protein is CAISEGTPEAFF.

CDR3 in DNA: TGTGCCAGCATAGGACTCCGGAACACTGAAGCTTTCTTT. Translation gives CASIGLRNTEAFF. The J gene is TRBJ1-1, the V gene TRBV7-8; D gene unclear. The germline V gene has CDR1 SGHVS and CDR2 FQNEAQ. The CDR3 spans 13 residues. The V gene lost 7 bases and the J gene lost 1 base, with 10 bases spanning the gap. The full variable domain, rest sourced from reference TRBV7-8 and TRBJ1-1, is GAGVSQSPRYKVAKRGQDVALRCDPISGHVSLFWYQQALGQGPEFLTYFQNEAQLDKSGLPSDRFFAERPEGSVSTLKIQRTQQEDSAVYLCASIGLRNTEAFFGQGTRLTVV.

This chain joins TRBV5-6 and TRBJ2-7; possible D gene TRBD1, 6 bases. V lost 0 bases and J 0 bases, leaving 13 bases between the germline ends. The CDR3 has 16 residues. Germline CDR1 and CDR2: SGHDT and YYEEEE. The CDR3 nucleotides are TGTGCCAGCAGCTTGGTTGGGGGCTATAGCTCCTACGAGCAGTACGTC. The encoded protein is CASSLVGGYSSYEQYV.

The rearrangement links TRBV7-3 to TRBJ1-1; D ambiguous. Per germline, CDR1 SGHTA and CDR2 FQGTGA. CDR3 length equals 14 residues. The V end was cut by 6 bases, the J end by 5 bases, with 16 bases between. The CDR3 sequence: CASSRGHGETEAFF. DNA of the CDR3: TGTGCCAGCAGTAGAGGGCATGGGGAGACTGAAGCTTTCTTT.

CDR3 region: CASSQVGVAFF. Here the CDR3 DNA reads TGTGCCAGCAGCCAAGTCGGGGTGGCTTTCTTT. The chain has TRBV3-1 (or the pseudogene TRBV3-2) and TRBJ1-1; D is undetermined. The CDR3 is 11 amino acids. Trimming shortened V by 1 base and J by 11 bases, and 8 bases separated the two germline ends. Germline CDR1 reads LGHDT; CDR2 reads YNNKEL (reference sequence).

This chain joins TRBV28 and TRBJ1-2; 7 positions agree with TRBD1. The V gene's germline CDR1 is MDHEN and CDR2 SYDVKM. This CDR3 is built from 15 residues. V dropped 5 bases and J dropped 8; count of bases not matched to a gene: 14. CDR3 region: CASSTYRGGRVGYTF. DNA for the CDR3: TGTGCCAGCAGTACCTACAGGGGAGGTCGAGTCGGCTACACCTTC.

The J gene is TRBJ1-5, the V gene TRBV30, with D possibly matching TRBD1 (5 bases). This CDR3 spans 16 amino acids. Germline CDR1 is GTSNPN and CDR2 is SVGIG (reference sequence). The V and J ends lost 2 bases and 6 bases respectively, with 20 bases between them. CDR3 DNA sequence: TGTGCCTGGAGTCTGGCGGGAGGGGCTGCGGGTCAGCCCCAGCATTTT. It encodes CAWSLAGGAAGQPQHF.

The chain joins TRBV28 to TRBJ1-1; possibly TRBD1 for D (6 bases). Germline V gene data show CDR1 as MDHEN and CDR2 as SYDVKM. The CDR3 runs 15 residues. The V gene lost 5 bases and the J gene lost 4 bases, with 17 bases spanning the gap. The CDR3 DNA reads TGTGCCAGCAGTGCCTCCACAGGGTTCGTCACTGAAGCTTTCTTT. Translating gives CASSASTGFVTEAFF.

The V call is TRBV19, the J call TRBJ2-6; 11 bases fit TRBD1. V lost 2 bases, J lost 0 bases, and 18 bases stayed unmatched. Germline V gene sequence: CDR1 LNHDA, CDR2 SQIVND (reference sequence). This CDR3 comprises 23 residues. The DNA for the CDR3 is TGTGCCAGTAGTATAAGGCCCTTCGGGACAGGGGGTCCAGCGTACTCTGGGGCCAACGTCCTGACTTTC. It is translated as CASSIRPFGTGGPAYSGANVLTF.

The chain couples TRBV20-1 to TRBJ2-4, with 15 bases lining up with TRBD2. The CDR3 length is 17 residues. J lost 8 bases, V lost 3 bases, and 11 bases had no gene match. The germline gives CDR1 DFQATT, CDR2 SNEGSKA (reference sequence). CDR3 sequence reads: CSASSGLAGGDVYIQYF. CDR3 in DNA: TGCAGTGCTAGTTCTGGACTAGCGGGGGGGGATGTATACATTCAGTACTTC.

The chain combines TRBV7-6 with TRBJ1-4; D may be TRBD1 (6 bases). This CDR3 contains 14 residues. The ends were cut back, 3 bases at V and 8 bases at J, with 13 bases in the middle. Germline CDR1 reads SGHVS; CDR2 reads FNYEAQ. This chain's CDR3 is CASSLGLQGEKLFF. CDR3 nucleotides: TGTGCCAGCAGCTTGGGGTTGCAGGGGGAAAAACTGTTTTTT.

The V and J genes are TRBV3-1 (or the pseudogene TRBV3-2) and TRBJ1-1; 7 bases are shared with TRBD1. Germline loops: CDR1 LGHDT, CDR2 YNNKEL (reference sequence). The CDR3 sequence is 14 residues long. Losses at the gene ends were 5 bases for V and 1 base for J; bases not matched to a gene: 4. The CDR3 reads CASSARQGNTEAFF. The CDR3 DNA reads TGTGCCAGCAGCGCCCGACAGGGGAACACTGAAGCTTTCTTT.

The rearrangement joins TRBV5-6 to TRBJ2-3, with D hard to call. Germline CDR1 reads SGHDT; CDR2 reads YYEEEE. V was trimmed by 4 bases and J by 6 bases, leaving 9 bases between them. CDR3 size: 12 residues. Written as DNA, the CDR3 is TGTGCCAGCAGCGCCCGGTGGGATACGCAGTATTTT. It encodes CASSARWDTQYF. The full variable domain, completed using reference TRBV5-6 and TRBJ2-3, is DAGVTQSPTHLIKTRGQQVTLRCSPKSGHDTVSWYQQALGQGPQFIFQYYEEEERQRGNFPDRFSGHQFPNYSSELNVNALLLGDSALYLCASSARWDTQYFGPGTRLTVL.